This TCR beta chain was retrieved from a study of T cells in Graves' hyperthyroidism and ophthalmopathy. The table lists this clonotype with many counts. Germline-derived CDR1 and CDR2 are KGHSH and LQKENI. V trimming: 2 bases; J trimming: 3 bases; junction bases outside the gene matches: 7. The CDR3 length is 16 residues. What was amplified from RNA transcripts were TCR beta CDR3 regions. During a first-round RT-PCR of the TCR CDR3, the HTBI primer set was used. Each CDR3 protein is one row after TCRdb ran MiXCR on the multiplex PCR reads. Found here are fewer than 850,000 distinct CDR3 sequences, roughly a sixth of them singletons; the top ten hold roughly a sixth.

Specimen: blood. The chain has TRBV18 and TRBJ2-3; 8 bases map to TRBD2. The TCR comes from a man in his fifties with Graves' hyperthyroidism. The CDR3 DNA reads TGTGCCAGCTCACCAGGTGTAGCGGGAAGTACAGATACGCAGTATTTT. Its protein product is CASSPGVAGSTDTQYF. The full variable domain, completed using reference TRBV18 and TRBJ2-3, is NAGVMQNPRHLVRRRGQEARLRCSPMKGHSHVYWYRQLPEEGLKFMVYLQKENIIDESGMPKERFSAEFPKEGPSILRIQQVVRGDSAAYFCASSPGVAGSTDTQYFGPGTRLTVL.